This TCR beta chain is from a study of metastatic and nonmetastatic thyroid tumors (dated by TCRdb to 2020 to 2022). With regard to the full study: The researchers compared repertoires between peripheral blood samples and tumor or nodule tissue samples from patients with malignant or benign thyroid disease. General conclusions and limits of the study: In both blood and tumor samples, malignant tumors were reported to have significantly higher TCR beta diversity than benign nodules.

V loses 3 bases of germline sequence and J loses 3 bases, and the interval between the two ends is 11 bases. Reading the germline V gene (reference sequence) gives CDR1 LNHDA and CDR2 SQIVND. Reading from cysteine to phenylalanine, the CDR3 counts 14 amino acids. The entry retains the CDR3 DNA only, 42 bases that are in frame from base 1. Libraries came from PCR. Sequencing was performed on an Illumina HiSeq 4000. The TCR beta-chain CDR3 region of each patient was profiled by high-throughput sequencing. Per the source publication's procedure: CDR3 differences across clinicopathological groups were used to build a classifier for discriminating distant-metastatic papillary thyroid cancer patients. The Shannon index was used to measure repertoire diversity, and the Morisita-Horn index was used to measure how similar tumor and blood repertoires were. In TCRdb, the public reads were trimmed at Q25 with fastp and aligned with MiXCR, with productive beta chains retained. The V and J calls come from TCRdb's annotation, not from the publication. The sample yields roughly 65,000 clones; around 14% were counted once. Approximately 7% of the sample is taken by the ten largest.

This clone was detected only a few times. The antigen this receptor binds is unknown. Per-base qualities were not stored, and no clone one base away is much larger. No treatment had been received by any patient before thyroid surgery. The study retrospectively analysed patient clinical samples collected from the early 2010s to the late 2010s using T-cell receptor beta sequencing. Sequencing was performed on blood. The sequence links TRBV19 to TRBJ1-2; matching of 5 bases hints at TRBD1 as the D gene. The TCR was taken from a male donor with papillary thyroid cancer or a benign thyroid nodule (not recorded which). Some clones in this sample may be carry-over from other donors' samples. The DNA sequence is as follows: TGTGCCAGTAGTATCCAGGGCCAGGACTATGGCTACACCTTC. Protein translation: CASSIQGQDYGYTF.